What follows describes a single TCR beta chain. V was shortened by 5 bases and J by 6 bases, with 11 bases between the two germline ends. CDR1 SGHTA and CDR2 FQGNSA come from the germline V gene. The CDR3 runs 13 residues. This entry comes from a study of blood T cell repertoires in COVID-19. Study-level background: Collection of acute and convalescent COVID-19 samples took place in the United States, Italy and Spain. In each case, the material was cDNA or gDNA derived from T cells, B-cell-depleted T cells, or PBMCs.

Measured with immunoSEQ multiplex PCR; TCRdb has only the in-frame clones, and not every one. The sample comprises about 150,000 clones, around 83% of which are singletons, and less than 20% rests with the top ten. This receptor was obtained from a woman in her seventies who had recovered from COVID-19. The chain recombines TRBV7-2 with TRBJ1-5; no clear D. The specimen was peripheral blood. CDR3 amino acids: CASSRVTGQPQHF. The CDR3 nucleotides are TGTGCCAGCAGCCGAGTTACCGGTCAGCCCCAGCATTTT.